A selection of T cell receptor beta chains follows, all from one sample in a study of blood T cell repertoires in COVID-19. The data were produced by immunoSEQ multiplex PCR, yet TCRdb's version contains in-frame clones alone and is incomplete. The table lists approximately 300,000 clones, 75% to 90% of them singletons. Sequenced: peripheral blood. These receptors were obtained from a woman between 50 and 59 years old who had recovered from COVID-19. The CDR3 runs from the conserved cysteine through the conserved F or W. The D gene is left open where the match is weak. A row's size may be missing; if present it is once, few, many or a size class.

d_gene,abundance,j_gene,v_gene,CDR3nt,CDR3aa
.,.,TRBJ1-1,TRBV27,TGTGCCAGCAGTTTTGGCAGGCTGAAGACTGAAGCTTTCTTT,CASSFGRLKTEAFF
.,few,TRBJ2-7,TRBV7-2,TGTGCCAGCAGCCCCGCCCAGGGCGGGACCTACGAGCAGTACTTC,CASSPAQGGTYEQYF
TRBD1,.,TRBJ1-1,TRBV7-9,TGTGCCAGCACCCCCGAGGGGGCGGCTTTCTTT,CASTPEGAAFF
TRBD2,.,TRBJ2-5,TRBV7-7,TGTGCTAGCAGCTTAGGACTAGCGGGGGCTCAAGAGACCCAGTACTTC,CASSLGLAGAQETQYF
TRBD1,.,TRBJ2-2,TRBV27,TGTGCCAGCAGCCCCCCGGACAGGGAAGGGGAGCTGTTTTTT,CASSPPDREGELFF
.,.,TRBJ1-5,TRBV24-1,TGTGCCACCAGTGATAGCGCGGCAGTAACTAGCAATCAGCCCCAGCATTTT,CATSDSAAVTSNQPQHF
.,.,TRBJ2-2,TRBV30,TGTGCCTGGGGAACCAGGCTAGCCATTACATTTACCGGGGAGCTGTTTTTT,CAWGTRLAITFTGELFF
TRBD2,.,TRBJ2-7,TRBV29-1,TGCAGCGTCACACCCGGACTAGCGGGAGTCTACGAGCAGTACTTC,CSVTPGLAGVYEQYF
TRBD1,.,TRBJ1-5,TRBV5-1,TGCGCCAGCAGCTTGGTTTCAGGGGGCGACCAGCCCCAGCATTTT,CASSLVSGGDQPQHF
.,few,TRBJ2-7,TRBV19,TGTGCCACCGGGGTTCTAACCTACGAGCAGTACTTC,CATGVLTYEQYF
.,once,TRBJ1-5,TRBV9,TGTGCCAGCAGCGTAGGTACAGTTCAGCCCCAGCATTTT,CASSVGTVQPQHF
.,.,TRBJ2-1,TRBV18,TGTGCCAGCTCACCAAGAGGTATTGATGAGCAGTTCTTC,CASSPRGIDEQFF
TRBD1,.,TRBJ1-1,TRBV7-3,TGTGCCAGCAGCTGGGACAGGGGGCGTGAGTACACTGAAGCTTTCTTT,CASSWDRGREYTEAFF
.,.,TRBJ2-2,TRBV6-5,TGTGCCACGGTGGGGGGACCCGGGGAGCTGTTTTTT,CATVGGPGELFF